This T cell receptor beta chain was sequenced for a study of blood T cell repertoires in COVID-19. Looking at the study overall: There were acute and convalescent COVID-19 samples, and they came from the United States, Italy and Spain. PBMCs, B-cell-depleted T cells, or T cells were the source of the cDNA or gDNA that made up the material.

CDR1 is SGHRS and CDR2 is YFSETQ in the germline V gene. The length of the CDR3 is 16 residues. V shed 4 bases, J shed 5 bases, and the junction held 8 bases outside the gene matches. In the source study's methods: Estimates of nucleated cell counts were drawn from the amplification of reference gene primers. Only in-frame clones appear in the TCRdb table, and some are missing; sequencing was by immunoSEQ multiplex PCR. The V and J calls and clone size come from that table; D and trimming were worked out from the DNA. The table lists about 74,000 clones, 84% of them singletons, with approximately 35% in the top ten.

The sample taken for sequencing was peripheral blood. This TCR derives from a man between 65 and 80 years old with acute or convalescent COVID-19. The rearrangement joins TRBV5-1 to TRBJ2-3, with 12 bases lining up with TRBD2. CDR3 bases: TGCGCCAGCAGCGGCATGGGACTAGCGGGTGGAGATACGCAGTATTTT. Protein: CASSGMGLAGGDTQYF.